Here is one TCR beta chain with its context. Its antigen remains unidentified. The V end was cut by 8 bases, the J end by 1 base, with 17 bases between. CDR3 size: 15 residues. Germline V CDR1 and CDR2: MNHNY, SVGAGI (reference sequence). The record originates from a study of radiation and T cells in renal cell carcinoma. Time point specified: blood 4 weeks post-SBRT, at nephrectomy. Treatment: 15 Gy SBRT to primary tumor, nephrectomy 4 weeks later. Study results and limitations: In blood, top tumor clones expanded by 2 weeks, shrinking by 4.

Assay: immunoSEQ multiplex PCR; the TCRdb copy retains only in-frame clones and omits some. The repertoire has roughly 45,000 clones, roughly 85% of them found once; the top ten carry roughly 30%. The sample was blood, taken from a patient whose treatment included radiotherapy and nephrectomy. The receptor was derived from a woman aged 65 to 85 with renal cell carcinoma. The rearrangement links TRBV6-6 to TRBJ1-2; a possible D gene is TRBD1 (5 bases). The CDR3 sequence: CASPGGVGGNYGYTF. CDR3 nucleotides: TGTGCCAGCCCCGGGGGGGTCGGTGGTAACTATGGCTACACCTTC.